This T cell receptor (beta chain) was sequenced in a study of cytotoxic CD8 clonotypes in ibrutinib-treated CLL. Sequencing used immunoSEQ multiplex PCR; TCRdb keeps in-frame clones, though not all of them. The table has around 310,000 clones, roughly 80% seen once. CDR1 is SGHRS and CDR2 is YFSETQ in the germline V gene. The CDR3 is made up of 15 amino acids. V was shortened by 7 bases and J by 8 bases, with 22 bases between the two germline ends. The sequenced sample was PBMCs, obtained before ibrutinib treatment. This TCR derives from a human donor with chronic lymphocytic leukemia. The chain uses TRBV5-1 and TRBJ2-1; D might be TRBD2 (6 bases). CDR3 coding DNA: TGCGCCAGCTACTCCCTAGCGTACGCCCCCCATGAGCAGTTCTTC. This translates into CASYSLAYAPHEQFF.